The present T cell receptor beta chain was sequenced within a study of T-cell reconstitution after alpha-beta-depleted transplantation in children. This clonotype was seen only a few times. This CDR3 is built from 14 residues. V lost 5 bases and J 1 base, leaving 9 bases between the germline ends. TCRbeta library preparation incorporated unique molecular identifiers. TCRdb called the PCR reads again in MiXCR, with one record for every CDR3 protein. Of under 450,000 distinct CDR3 sequences in the sample, roughly 13% were seen once. Source: PBMCs, taken from the stem cell graft. The gene calls are TRBV12-3 or TRBV12-4 and TRBJ1-3, with D possibly being TRBD1 (5 bases). This TCR came from a human donor who donated a stem cell graft to a child with Fanconi anemia. DNA for the CDR3: TGTGCCAGCAGTCAGACAGAATCTGGAAACACCATATATTTT. Translation gives CASSQTESGNTIYF.